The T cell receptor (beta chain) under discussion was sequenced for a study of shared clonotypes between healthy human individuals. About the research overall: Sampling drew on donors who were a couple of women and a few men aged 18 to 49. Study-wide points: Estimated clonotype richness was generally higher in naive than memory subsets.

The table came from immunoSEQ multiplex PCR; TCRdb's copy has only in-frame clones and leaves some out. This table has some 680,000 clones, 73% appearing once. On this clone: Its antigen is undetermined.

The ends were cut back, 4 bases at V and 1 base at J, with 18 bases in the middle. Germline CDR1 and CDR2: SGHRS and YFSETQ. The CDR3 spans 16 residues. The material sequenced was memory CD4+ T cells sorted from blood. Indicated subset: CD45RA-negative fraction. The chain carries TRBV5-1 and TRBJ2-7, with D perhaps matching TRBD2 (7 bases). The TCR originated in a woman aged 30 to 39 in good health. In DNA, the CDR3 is TGCGCCAGCAGCCCAGGAGGGGGAGGGTTGTCCTACGAGCAGTACTTC. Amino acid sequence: CASSPGGGGLSYEQYF.